A single sample is the source of the 17 T cell receptor beta chains below, sequenced in a study of blood T cell repertoires in COVID-19. Some clones are missing from TCRdb's copy, which holds only in-frame ones; the method was immunoSEQ multiplex PCR. The sample shows 200,000 to 250,000 clones, roughly 83% of them seen only once. Sequencing was done on a sample of PBMCs or T cells enriched from blood (not recorded which). The source is a woman between 50 and 59 years old who had recovered from COVID-19.

The V gene is TRBV11-2, the J gene TRBJ1-1, with 9 bases lining up with TRBD1. This CDR3 has 15 amino acids. CDR1 and CDR2 from the germline V gene are SGHAT and FQNNGV. J was trimmed by 7 bases and V by 1 base; bases with no gene match: 7. The CDR3 loop reads CASSLGTGVRVEAFF. The DNA for the CDR3 is TGTGCCAGCAGCTTAGGGACAGGGGTTCGGGTTGAAGCTTTCTTT.

This clone was counted once. This sequence joins TRBV7-8 and TRBJ1-6; D is perhaps TRBD1 (5 bases). The V end lost 4 bases, the J end lost 3 bases, and 10 bases lay between the germline ends. The CDR3 runs to 15 residues. Germline V CDR1 and CDR2: SGHVS, FQNEAQ. The CDR3 is CASSSQGNYNSPLHF. The CDR3 bases are TGTGCCAGCAGCTCCCAGGGCAACTATAATTCACCCCTCCACTTT.

The chain is built from TRBV27 and TRBJ2-7; 7 bases map to TRBD2. Trimming took 5 bases from V and 5 from J; bases not matched to a gene: 9. Germline V gene data show CDR1 as MNHEY and CDR2 as SMNVEV (reference sequence). There are 14 residues in the CDR3. Here the CDR3 DNA reads TGTGCCAGCAGTACTCGGGGAGGGGTGGACGAGCAGTACTTC. Translated: CASSTRGGVDEQYF.

The chain couples TRBV6-2 or TRBV6-3 to TRBJ2-1; TRBD1 is a possible D gene (6 bases). The CDR3 is 15 amino acids. The V and J ends lost 2 bases and 5 bases respectively, with 13 bases between them. Germline V lookup: CDR1 MNHEY, CDR2 SVGEGT. The CDR3 bases are TGTGCCAGCAGTTACGGGGGCGGAGGCAACAATGAGCAGTTCTTC. It codes for CASSYGGGGNNEQFF.

This chain joins TRBV6-6 and TRBJ1-2, with D uncertain. The CDR3 runs to 14 residues. V lost 2 bases and J lost 0, with 7 bases in between. Germline values: CDR1 MNHNY, CDR2 SVGAGI (reference sequence). CDR3 residues: CASSYRTTNYGYTF. CDR3 in DNA: TGTGCCAGCAGTTACCGCACAACTAACTATGGCTACACCTTC.

This clone has only a few counts. This chain connects TRBV7-2 to TRBJ2-2; 7 bases align to TRBD1. Germline V gene sequence: CDR1 SGHTA, CDR2 FQGNSA. The CDR3 contains 15 residues. J gave up 0 bases and V 7 bases, and 5 bases lay outside the gene matches. Here the CDR3 DNA reads TGTGCCAGCACCACCGACAGGGCGAACACCGGGGAGCTGTTTTTT. It is translated as CASTTDRANTGELFF.

Only one count was recorded for this clone. The chain employs TRBV19 and TRBJ1-5; 8 bases are shared with TRBD1. Germline lookup yields CDR1 LNHDA and CDR2 SQIVND (reference sequence). The CDR3 consists of 16 residues. V shed 0 bases, J shed 7 bases, and the junction held 8 bases outside the gene matches. The CDR3 spells CASSIDGAGGRQPQHF. The CDR3 coding sequence is TGTGCCAGTAGTATAGATGGAGCAGGGGGCCGACAGCCCCAGCATTTT.

This chain connects TRBV4-3 to TRBJ2-7, with 7 bases fitting TRBD1. The CDR3 loop spans 17 amino acids. The V gene end was trimmed by 1 base and the J gene end by 4 bases; junction bases not matched to a gene: 13. Per germline, CDR1 LGHNA and CDR2 YSLEER. The DNA of the CDR3 is TGCGCCAGCAGCCAAGCCTGGGGGAGACAGGGCCCTTACGAGCAGTACTTC. Translating gives CASSQAWGRQGPYEQYF.

The J gene is TRBJ1-2, the V gene TRBV4-1; a possible D gene is TRBD1 (6 bases). The V and J ends lost 0 bases and 4 bases respectively, with 9 bases between them. Germline-derived CDR1 and CDR2 are MGHRA and YSYEKL. The CDR3 is 14 residues long. As DNA, the CDR3 is TGCGCCAGCAGCCAAGAAACAGGGACCTATGGCTACACCTTC. It is translated as CASSQETGTYGYTF.

This clone was detected once. The chain combines TRBV29-1 with TRBJ2-1; the match to TRBD2 covers 11 bases. Germline CDR1 is SQVTM and CDR2 is ANQGSEA. V shed 4 bases and J 0 bases; nucleotides not matched to a gene: 14. The CDR3 spans 19 residues. CDR3 DNA: TGCAGCGTTGTTGGGCTAGCGGGAGGACTTGGGAGCTCCTACAATGAGCAGTTCTTC. This codes for CSVVGLAGGLGSSYNEQFF.

V gene TRBV16 combines with J gene TRBJ2-6; TRBD1 aligns across 9 bases. J lost 4 bases, V lost 2 bases, and 3 bases had no gene match. The CDR3 is made up of 16 amino acids. Per germline, CDR1 KGHSY and CDR2 FQNENV. The CDR3 DNA follows: TGTGCCAGCAGCCAAGGGACAGGGATCGGGGCCAACGTCCTGACTTTC. Translation gives CASSQGTGIGANVLTF.

J is TRBJ2-1 and V is TRBV5-1; 9 bases line up with TRBD2. In germline, CDR1 is SGHRS, CDR2 YFSETQ. V lost 3 bases to trimming and J lost 5 bases; unmatched junction nucleotides: 6. The length of the CDR3 is 15 residues. CDR3 nucleotide sequence: TGCGCCAGCAGCTACCTAGCGGGAACAGACAATGAGCAGTTCTTC. Its protein is CASSYLAGTDNEQFF.

In its sample, this clone was seen a few times. The chain combines TRBV14 with TRBJ1-5, with TRBD1 as a possible D gene (5 bases). Germline values: CDR1 SGHDN, CDR2 FVKESK. This CDR3 comprises 13 residues. Trimming pared 0 bases from V and 6 bases from J, leaving 6 bases between. The CDR3 spells CASSQDQGQPQHF. In DNA, the CDR3 is TGTGCCAGCAGCCAAGACCAGGGTCAGCCCCAGCATTTT.

This clone was seen a few times. This chain joins TRBV19 and TRBJ1-6, with D tentatively TRBD1 (6 bases). This CDR3 region has 13 residues. Per germline, CDR1 LNHDA and CDR2 SQIVND (reference sequence). Trimming took 6 bases from V and 10 from J, leaving 13 bases between them. The CDR3 sequence is CASRRQEYSPLHF. The CDR3 DNA follows: TGTGCCAGTAGGCGACAGGAATACTCACCCCTCCACTTT.

This sequence joins TRBV5-1 and TRBJ2-2; 7 bases agree with TRBD1. Looked up from germline, CDR1 is SGHRS and CDR2 is YFSETQ. The ends lost 2 bases at V and 3 bases at J; junction bases unmatched: 4. CDR3 length: 15 residues. In nucleotides, the CDR3 is TGCGCCAGCAGCTTACGGGACAGTCACACCGGGGAGCTGTTTTTT. It is translated as CASSLRDSHTGELFF.

J is TRBJ1-1 and V is TRBV19, with D unclear. V was cut by 5 bases and J by 1 base, with 14 bases left in between. This CDR3 is built from 15 residues. The germline gives CDR1 LNHDA, CDR2 SQIVND (reference sequence). The DNA of the CDR3 is TGTGCCAGTAGTCGGAGGGCATACCAGAACACTGAAGCTTTCTTT. Amino acids: CASSRRAYQNTEAFF. Full variable domain (rest looked up from reference TRBV19 and TRBJ1-1): DGGITQSPKYLFRKEGQNVTLSCEQNLNHDAMYWYRQDPGQGLRLIYYSQIVNDFQKGDIAEGYSVSREKKESFPLTVTSAQKNPTAFYLCASSRRAYQNTEAFFGQGTRLTVV.

V is TRBV13 and J is TRBJ2-3, with 10 positions matching TRBD2. The CDR3 contains 14 residues. Trimming cost V 9 bases and J 5 bases; bases outside gene matches: 8. Germline loops: CDR1 PRHDT, CDR2 FYEKMQ (reference sequence). CDR3 residues: CASQRGGQLDTQYF. The CDR3 nucleotides are TGTGCCAGTCAGCGGGGGGGCCAATTAGATACGCAGTATTTT.